This entry features one TCR beta chain sequence. The data originate from a study of cytomegalovirus exposure and HLA in healthy donors. Whole-study context: Earlier work reported 100 million to 130 million unique TCR beta sequences from about 180 million T cells.

In the PCR, 60 Vbeta and 13 Jbeta primers were used. Only in-frame clones appear in the TCRdb table, and some are missing; sequencing was by immunoSEQ multiplex PCR. There are approximately 280,000 clones in the sample; 85% to 90% occur only once, and 2% to 3% lies in the top ten. V was trimmed by 4 bases and J by 3 bases, leaving 18 bases between them. The V gene's germline CDR1 is WNHNN and CDR2 SYGVQD (reference sequence). The CDR3 covers 17 residues. Sequenced material: PBMCs. The clonotype comes from a young woman in good health and CMV-seronegative. The rearrangement links TRBV10-1 to TRBJ2-2, with D possibly being TRBD2 (6 bases). The CDR3, as DNA: TGCGCCAGCAGTGGGCTAACGGGGAGCGGGTACACCGGGGAGCTGTTTTTT. Encoded protein: CASSGLTGSGYTGELFF.